This T cell receptor beta chain was recorded in a study of blood T cell repertoires in COVID-19. Using immunoSEQ multiplex PCR, the repertoire was profiled, and TCRdb retains in-frame clones only, with some absent. This sample has fewer than 90,000 clones; about four fifths occur once, and the top ten carry approximately 6%. Germline V CDR1 and CDR2: SGHRS, YFSETQ. The V end was cut by 2 bases, the J end by 0 bases, with 12 bases between. The CDR3 covers 15 residues. The sequence was collected from an older man with COVID-19, enrolled during active disease. The material sequenced was peripheral blood. V gene TRBV5-1 combines with J gene TRBJ2-7; a possible D gene is TRBD1 (6 bases). The CDR3 DNA reads TGCGCCAGCAGCTTCATGGACAGTTACTCCTACGAGCAGTACTTC. Protein sequence: CASSFMDSYSYEQYF.